One and the same sample provided the 17 T cell receptor beta chains below, sequenced in a study of patients and donors after allogeneic stem cell transplantation. From the RT-PCR reads, TCRdb called clonotypes with MiXCR, one entry per CDR3 protein. The sample yields some 960,000 distinct CDR3 sequences, about 20% seen once. The sequenced material came from blood, either unsorted or a sorted T cell fraction (not recorded which). These TCRs come from a human donor who was either an allogeneic HSCT recipient or a stem cell or donor lymphocyte infusion donor (not recorded which). It is not recorded whose cells these are; they may come from a transplant donor.

The chain uses TRBV5-1 and TRBJ2-5; no reliable D call. Germline values: CDR1 SGHRS, CDR2 YFSETQ. The CDR3 sequence is 14 residues long. V lost 0 bases, J lost 4 bases, and 10 bases lay in between. The CDR3: CASSLEWTPETQYF. The CDR3 DNA sequence: TGCGCCAGCAGCTTGGAGTGGACCCCAGAGACCCAGTACTTC.

This chain links TRBV6-5 with TRBJ2-5; the match to TRBD2 covers 13 bases. Per germline, CDR1 MNHEY and CDR2 SVGAGI. Trimming removed 0 bases from V and 4 bases from J; junction bases left unmatched: 5. The CDR3 consists of 17 residues. CDR3 sequence (DNA): TGTGCCAGCAGTTACTCAGGACTAGCGGGAGTCCCAGAGACCCAGTACTTC. Residues: CASSYSGLAGVPETQYF.

This clonotype was seen more than once but under ten times. The V call is TRBV7-8, the J call TRBJ2-1, with 9 bases that match TRBD2. The germline gives CDR1 SGHVS, CDR2 FQNEAQ. This CDR3 is 17 amino acids long. V shed 0 bases and J 3 bases; nucleotides not matched to a gene: 6. The CDR3 protein is CASSLARLAGFYNEQFF. For the CDR3, the DNA is TGTGCCAGCAGCTTAGCTCGGCTAGCGGGATTCTACAATGAGCAGTTCTTC.

The V call is TRBV4-1, the J call TRBJ2-1; D assignment may be TRBD1 or TRBD2 (5 bases each). CDR1 MGHRA and CDR2 YSYEKL come from the germline V gene. Trimming removed 0 bases at V and 3 bases at J, with 15 bases between. The CDR3 length is 17 residues. The CDR3 is CASSQDGWGTDYNEQFF. The CDR3 bases are TGCGCCAGCAGCCAAGATGGGTGGGGGACGGACTACAATGAGCAGTTCTTC.

The table lists this clonotype with a few counts. In DNA form, the CDR3 reads TGTGCCAGCGAGTTATCTGAGCAGTTCTTC. This sequence encodes CASELSEQFF. The chain couples TRBV2 to TRBJ2-1; D not certain. CDR1 is SNHLY, CDR2 FYNNEI, per germline. Trimming left V 8 bases short and J 9 bases short, with 8 bases between. The CDR3 runs to 10 residues. Based on the CDR3 plus reference TRBV2 and TRBJ2-1, the full variable domain is EPEVTQTPSHQVTQMGQEVILRCVPISNHLYFYWYRQILGQKVEFLVSFYNNEISEKSEIFDDQFSVERPDGSNFTLKIRSTKLEDSAMYFCASELSEQFFGPGTRLTVL.

The chain links TRBV5-1 to TRBJ2-5; TRBD2 is a possible D gene (6 bases). Germline V gene data show CDR1 as SGHRS and CDR2 as YFSETQ. The CDR3 is made up of 15 amino acids. V was trimmed by 3 bases and J by 2 bases, leaving 14 bases between them. The CDR3 DNA reads TGCGCCAGCAGCTGGATCCGGGCGGGGCAAGAGACCCAGTACTTC. This gives the protein CASSWIRAGQETQYF.

The chain couples TRBV4-2 to TRBJ2-5; weak D call: TRBD2 (5 bases). Germline CDR1 is LGHNA and CDR2 is YNFKEQ. V shed 0 bases and J shed 2 bases, with 13 bases lying between them. The CDR3 has 16 amino acids. The CDR3 DNA sequence: TGTGCCAGCAGCCAAGATGGAAGCTGGGAGCAAGAGACCCAGTACTTC. This codes for CASSQDGSWEQETQYF.

This clonotype was recorded a few times. This sequence joins TRBV5-6 and TRBJ2-1, with TRBD2 matching over 13 bases. The CDR3 contains 20 residues. Germline V gene sequence: CDR1 SGHDT, CDR2 YYEEEE. The trim removed 0 bases at V and 4 bases at J, leaving 13 bases unmatched. CDR3: CASSLAGVLGLAGLYNEQFF. DNA for the CDR3: TGTGCCAGCAGCTTGGCGGGAGTGCTGGGACTAGCGGGATTATACAATGAGCAGTTCTTC.

This clonotype appeared a few times. The chain has TRBV12-3 or TRBV12-4 and TRBJ2-3; TRBD1 is a possible D gene (6 bases). This CDR3 is built from 13 residues. Deletions cut 10 bases from V and 4 bases from J, with 15 bases between. CDR3 sequence (DNA): TGTGCCACCTCCCGGGACACCCCAGATACGCAGTATTTT. This translates into CATSRDTPDTQYF.

This clonotype came up many times. The chain carries TRBV5-1 and TRBJ1-1; D gene unclear. The CDR3 sequence is 16 residues long. Per the germline V gene, CDR1 is SGHRS and CDR2 is YFSETQ. The V and J ends lost 0 bases and 0 bases respectively, with 12 bases between them. The CDR3 region has the DNA TGCGCCAGCAGCTTGGAGGAAATCAGCGTGAACACTGAAGCTTTCTTT. Its protein product is CASSLEEISVNTEAFF.

The chain carries TRBV20-1 and TRBJ2-3; the D is unclear. The germline CDR1 and CDR2 sequences are DFQATT and SNEGSKA (reference sequence). V gave up 0 bases and J gave up 0 bases, with 7 bases separating them. This CDR3 comprises 14 residues. In nucleotides, the CDR3 is TGCAGTGCTAGAGAAATGTCTAGCACAGATACGCAGTATTTT. Protein sequence: CSAREMSSTDTQYF.

The rearrangement joins TRBV12-3 or TRBV12-4 to TRBJ1-1, with D tentatively TRBD1 (5 bases). V lost 6 bases to trimming and J lost 6 bases, with 17 bases between them. This CDR3 comprises 14 residues. Here the CDR3 DNA reads TGTGCCAGCAGGATCGGGGGGGGAGGGGCTGAAGCTTTCTTT. Protein: CASRIGGGGAEAFF.

This clonotype was counted only a few times. V is TRBV7-2 and J is TRBJ2-7; 8 bases map to TRBD2. Germline values: CDR1 SGHTA, CDR2 FQGNSA. The CDR3 is 14 amino acids. Unmatched junction bases numbered 5, after V lost 6 bases and J lost 1 base. This CDR3 is CASSTGLVSYEQYF. As DNA, the CDR3 is TGTGCCAGCAGTACGGGACTAGTGTCCTACGAGCAGTACTTC.

The V gene is TRBV20-1, the J gene TRBJ1-2; D may be TRBD1 (6 bases). The V gene lost 0 bases and the J gene lost 5 bases, with 13 bases spanning the gap. Per the germline V gene, CDR1 is DFQATT and CDR2 is SNEGSKA (reference sequence). The length of the CDR3 is 14 residues. The CDR3 bases are TGCAGTGCTAGAGATGAGGGGGAGGGGTATGGCTACACCTTC. Residues: CSARDEGEGYGYTF.

This clonotype was counted only a few times. The chain combines TRBV20-1 with TRBJ1-5, with 7 bases fitting TRBD1. From germline, CDR1 is DFQATT and CDR2 SNEGSKA (reference sequence). V lost 4 bases, J lost 0 bases, and 9 bases stayed unmatched. There are 16 residues in the CDR3. The chain's CDR3 is CSAIRQGVGSNQPQHF. In DNA, the CDR3 is TGCAGTGCTATACGACAGGGTGTGGGTAGCAATCAGCCCCAGCATTTT.

The sample holds many counts of this clonotype. In nucleotides, the CDR3 is TGTGCCAGCAGTTTCGGGGACAGGGCCTACGAGCAGTACTTC. Protein product: CASSFGDRAYEQYF. V and J are TRBV12-3 or TRBV12-4 and TRBJ2-7, with 9 positions matching TRBD1. Trimming at V came to 3 bases and at J to 2 bases, leaving 2 bases not matched to a gene. The CDR3 consists of 14 residues.

The chain combines TRBV25-1 with TRBJ2-3; TRBD1 aligns across 11 bases. This CDR3 is built from 14 residues. Germline V lookup: CDR1 MGHDK, CDR2 SYGVNS. The ends lost 6 bases at V and 5 bases at J; junction bases unmatched: 4. Written as DNA, the CDR3 is TGTGCCAGCAGGGACAGGGGGCGAGGAGATACGCAGTATTTT. Its protein product is CASRDRGRGDTQYF. The whole variable domain, filled in from reference TRBV25-1 and TRBJ2-3, reads EADIYQTPRYLVIGTGKKITLECSQTMGHDKMYWYQQDPGMELHLIHYSYGVNSTEKGDLSSESTVSRIRTEHFPLTLESARPSHTSQYLCASRDRGRGDTQYFGPGTRLTVL.